Here is one T cell receptor (beta chain) with its context. These data belong to a study of T cells expressing NK-cell markers. Turning to the study itself: It was sorted CD3+CD56+NKG2C+, CD3+CD56+NKG2C- and CD3+CD56-NKG2C+ T cells that supplied the TCR beta repertoires. HCMV serostatus: seven of eight sequenced donors positive, one negative.

In germline, CDR1 is SGHKS, CDR2 YYEKEE (reference sequence). The length of the CDR3 is 15 residues. TCRdb reprocessed the 5' RACE reads and keeps a single row for each CDR3 protein, giving no DNA. The sample has 550,000 to 600,000 distinct CDR3 sequences, and its top ten clones hold about 3.6%. The specimen sequenced was blood T cells: a sorted CD56 or NKG2C T cell subset, CD4+ or CD8+ T cells, or bulk PBMC T cells (not recorded which). V gene TRBV5-5 combines with J gene TRBJ2-3; the TRBD1 assignment by TCRdb is unverifiable without DNA. The clonotype comes from a man aged 18 to 35 in good health. The CDR3 loop reads CASSLQQGEADTQYF.